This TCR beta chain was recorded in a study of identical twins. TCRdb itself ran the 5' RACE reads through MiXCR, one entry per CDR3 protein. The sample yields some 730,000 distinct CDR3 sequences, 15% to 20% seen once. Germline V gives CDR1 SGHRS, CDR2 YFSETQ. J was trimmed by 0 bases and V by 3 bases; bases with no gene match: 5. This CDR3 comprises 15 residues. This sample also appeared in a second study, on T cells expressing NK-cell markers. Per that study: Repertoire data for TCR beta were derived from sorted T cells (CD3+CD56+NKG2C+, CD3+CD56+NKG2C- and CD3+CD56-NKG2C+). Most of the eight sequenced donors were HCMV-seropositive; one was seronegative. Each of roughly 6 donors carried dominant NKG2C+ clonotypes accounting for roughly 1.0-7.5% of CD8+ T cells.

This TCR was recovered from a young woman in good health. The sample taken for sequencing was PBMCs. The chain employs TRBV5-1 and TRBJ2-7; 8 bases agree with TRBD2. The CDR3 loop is CASSSGGVLSYEQYF. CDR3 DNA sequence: TGCGCCAGCAGCTCGGGAGGGGTGCTCTCCTACGAGCAGTACTTC.